Listed here are 4 T cell receptor beta chains from one sample, sequenced in a study of shared clonotypes between healthy human individuals. The table came from immunoSEQ multiplex PCR; TCRdb's copy has only in-frame clones and leaves some out. The repertoire has 1.5 million to 1.9 million clones, around 98% of them found once; the top ten carry 0.4% to 0.55%. The sample consisted of naive CD4+ T cells sorted from blood. The sample's subset: CD45RA+ positively selected. These receptors were collected from a young man in good health.

This chain links TRBV30 with TRBJ2-7; perhaps TRBD2 as D (6 bases). CDR1 is GTSNPN and CDR2 is SVGIG in the germline V gene (reference sequence). Trimming stripped 3 bases from V and 0 bases from J, with 15 bases between. This CDR3 is 15 amino acids long. As DNA, the CDR3 is TGTGCCTGGAGGCACCTAGCGCCCAGCTCCTACGAGCAGTACTTC. This codes for CAWRHLAPSSYEQYF.

This chain uses TRBV19 with TRBJ1-2, with 10 bases aligning to TRBD1. The CDR3 loop spans 15 amino acids. Losses at the gene ends were 4 bases for V and 4 bases for J; bases not matched to a gene: 6. Germline V CDR1 and CDR2: LNHDA, SQIVND (reference sequence). CDR3 sequence (DNA): TGTGCCAGTAGTAGAACGGGACAGGGGATCTATGGCTACACCTTC. Protein product: CASSRTGQGIYGYTF.

The chain links TRBV9 to TRBJ2-1; possible D gene TRBD2, 6 bases. The CDR3 loop spans 18 amino acids. V was trimmed by 4 bases and J by 3 bases, leaving 23 bases between them. The V gene's germline CDR1 is SGDLS and CDR2 YYNGEE. This chain's CDR3 is CASSPGSLARTIYNEQFF. CDR3 nucleotides: TGTGCCAGCAGCCCAGGTTCACTAGCTCGGACGATCTACAATGAGCAGTTCTTC. Full variable domain (outside the CDR3, taken from reference TRBV9 and TRBJ2-1): DSGVTQTPKHLITATGQRVTLRCSPRSGDLSVYWYQQSLDQGLQFLIQYYNGEERAKGNILERFSAQQFPDLHSELNLSSLELGDSALYFCASSPGSLARTIYNEQFFGPGTRLTVL.

This chain uses TRBV15 with TRBJ2-4; TRBD1 matches 8 bases. This CDR3 region has 14 residues. CDR1 is LNHNV, CDR2 YYDKDF, per germline (reference sequence). Trimming cost V 4 bases and J 7 bases; bases outside gene matches: 6. The CDR3 nucleotides read TGTGCCACCAGCATGGACAGGGTGGTCAACATTCAGTACTTC. Amino acids: CATSMDRVVNIQYF.